The 17 T cell receptor beta chains listed next were all sequenced from one sample in a study of OX40 agonist ivuxolimab in advanced cancers. Repertoires were generated with immunoSEQ multiplex PCR, while TCRdb's copy carries only in-frame clones and drops some. This sample has about 80,000 clones; about four fifths occur once, and the top ten carry 0.76%. The source material was CD4+ or CD8+ T cells sorted from blood, sampled in a trial of the OX40 agonist ivuxolimab. These receptors were obtained from an adult with an advanced solid tumor such as melanoma, head and neck, liver or kidney cancer.

The chain uses TRBV6-5 and TRBJ2-3; perhaps TRBD1 as D (6 bases). V dropped 9 bases and J dropped 3 bases, with 16 bases sitting between them. This CDR3 contains 14 residues. Germline CDR1 and CDR2: MNHEY and SVGAGI. CDR3 in amino acids: CARFGRQGTDTQYF. CDR3 DNA sequence: TGTGCCAGGTTCGGTAGGCAGGGGACAGATACGCAGTATTTT.

The V call is TRBV19, the J call TRBJ1-4; 7 bases are a match to TRBD1. Losses at the gene ends were 6 bases for V and 8 bases for J; bases not matched to a gene: 6. The CDR3 is 13 amino acids. Germline V lookup: CDR1 LNHDA, CDR2 SQIVND (reference sequence). CDR3: CASRFRGNEKLFF. Here the CDR3 DNA reads TGTGCCAGTAGATTCAGGGGGAACGAAAAACTGTTTTTT. The whole variable domain, filled in from reference TRBV19 and TRBJ1-4, reads DGGITQSPKYLFRKEGQNVTLSCEQNLNHDAMYWYRQDPGQGLRLIYYSQIVNDFQKGDIAEGYSVSREKKESFPLTVTSAQKNPTAFYLCASRFRGNEKLFFGSGTQLSVL.

The V and J genes are TRBV18 and TRBJ2-1, with 9 bases lining up with TRBD2. Germline CDR1 reads KGHSH; CDR2 reads LQKENI. CDR3 length: 19 amino acids. Trimming cost V 2 bases and J 0 bases; bases outside gene matches: 11. The CDR3 region is CASSPAGGGVVASYNEQFF. Here the CDR3 DNA reads TGTGCCAGCTCACCAGCGGGGGGGGGAGTCGTGGCCTCCTACAATGAGCAGTTCTTC.

This rearrangement joins TRBV9 to TRBJ1-1; D unclear. CDR3 length equals 16 residues. Germline V gene data show CDR1 as SGDLS and CDR2 as YYNGEE. Trimming removed 4 bases from V and 0 bases from J, with 16 bases in between. The CDR3 DNA follows: TGTGCCAGCAGCTCGAGAGGTGACATCATGAACACTGAAGCTTTCTTT. Its protein product is CASSSRGDIMNTEAFF. The entire variable domain, with the rest obtained from reference TRBV9 and TRBJ1-1, is as follows: DSGVTQTPKHLITATGQRVTLRCSPRSGDLSVYWYQQSLDQGLQFLIQYYNGEERAKGNILERFSAQQFPDLHSELNLSSLELGDSALYFCASSSRGDIMNTEAFFGQGTRLTVV.

The rearrangement joins TRBV2 to TRBJ1-5; a weak D match, TRBD1 (5 bases). The CDR3 has 12 amino acids. Trimming took off 11 bases at V and 5 bases at J, with 13 bases between the two ends. Germline V gene data show CDR1 as SNHLY and CDR2 as FYNNEI. The CDR3 DNA reads as TGTGCCGTCCGGGGGGAGGATCAGCCCCAGCATTTT. The encoded protein is CAVRGEDQPQHF.

CDR3 nucleotides: TGCGCCAGCAGCCGAGTAGCGGGGGGGCTCATCTACGAGCAGTACTTC. This encodes CASSRVAGGLIYEQYF. This chain joins TRBV5-1 and TRBJ2-7, with 11 bases fitting TRBD2. In germline, CDR1 is SGHRS, CDR2 YFSETQ. V lost 4 bases to trimming and J lost 3 bases; unmatched junction nucleotides: 9. CDR3 size: 16 residues.

This clone came up a few times. This chain joins TRBV7-2 and TRBJ2-5; 8 bases match TRBD2. V dropped 1 base and J dropped 4; count of bases not matched to a gene: 2. The CDR3 consists of 14 residues. CDR1 and CDR2 from the germline V gene are SGHTA and FQGNSA. The CDR3 bases are TGTGCCAGCAGCTTAGGTAGCGGGACAGAGACCCAGTACTTC. Residues: CASSLGSGTETQYF.

This clone was detected only a few times. V usage is TRBV28 and J usage is TRBJ2-1; possibly TRBD2 for D (6 bases). The germline V gene encodes CDR1 MDHEN and CDR2 SYDVKM. The CDR3 spans 16 residues. Trimming removed 4 bases from V and 5 bases from J, with 18 bases in between. CDR3: CASSWDPGGPNNEQFF. The CDR3 DNA is TGTGCCAGCAGTTGGGACCCAGGAGGGCCTAACAATGAGCAGTTCTTC.

V usage is TRBV9 and J usage is TRBJ2-7; maybe TRBD2 (5 bases). This CDR3 contains 14 residues. V lost 4 bases and J 3 bases, leaving 14 bases between the germline ends. Germline-derived CDR1 and CDR2 are SGDLS and YYNGEE. CDR3 sequence (DNA): TGTGCCAGCAGCCCACTTCCTAGCTACTACGAGCAGTACTTC. Amino acid sequence: CASSPLPSYYEQYF.

The chain recombines TRBV6-5 with TRBJ2-7; 8 bases fit TRBD1. V lost 2 bases, J lost 6 bases, and 3 bases stayed unmatched. The CDR3 has 13 amino acids. Germline CDR1 reads MNHEY; CDR2 reads SVGAGI. In DNA form, the CDR3 reads TGTGCCAGCAGTTACGGACAGGGTGGCGAGCAGTACTTC. This codes for CASSYGQGGEQYF.

This chain joins TRBV7-2 and TRBJ2-5; 9 bases map to TRBD2. J gave up 6 bases and V 1 base, and 3 bases lay outside the gene matches. The CDR3 covers 14 residues. From germline, CDR1 is SGHTA and CDR2 FQGNSA. CDR3 nucleotide sequence: TGTGCCAGCAGCTTAGGTAGCGGGAGCCAGACCCAGTACTTC. This translates into CASSLGSGSQTQYF.

V and J are TRBV5-5 and TRBJ1-5; the D is unclear. The CDR3 extends over 15 amino acids. The V end was cut by 4 bases, the J end by 0 bases, with 11 bases between. From germline, CDR1 is SGHKS and CDR2 YYEKEE (reference sequence). CDR3 protein: CASSQTEISNQPQHF. CDR3 nucleotide sequence: TGTGCCAGCAGCCAGACGGAGATTAGCAATCAGCCCCAGCATTTT.

This clone has just one count. This chain links TRBV27 with TRBJ2-7; D not certain. Germline V gives CDR1 MNHEY, CDR2 SMNVEV (reference sequence). The CDR3 has 12 amino acids. Trimming left V 5 bases short and J 3 bases short, with 8 bases between. The CDR3 region is CASSPKGYEQYF. The CDR3 region has the DNA TGTGCCAGCAGTCCCAAGGGCTACGAGCAGTACTTC.

The rearrangement joins TRBV5-5 to TRBJ2-5; TRBD1 might be the D (5 bases). The germline V gene has CDR1 SGHKS and CDR2 YYEKEE (reference sequence). This CDR3 spans 17 amino acids. Trimming shortened V by 0 bases and J by 2 bases, and 17 bases separated the two germline ends. The CDR3 bases are TGTGCCAGCAGCTTGGGCACCCTTGCACAGGTACAAGAGACCCAGTACTTC. Its translation: CASSLGTLAQVQETQYF.

The chain couples TRBV6-5 to TRBJ1-1, with 7 bases fitting TRBD1. This CDR3 is 14 amino acids long. The ends lost 2 bases at V and 3 bases at J; junction bases unmatched: 3. Germline V lookup: CDR1 MNHEY, CDR2 SVGAGI. The DNA for the CDR3 is TGTGCCAGCAGTTACCCGACAGGGCACACTGAAGCTTTCTTT. Translating it yields CASSYPTGHTEAFF.

V gene TRBV5-8 combines with J gene TRBJ1-2, with 7 positions matching TRBD1. Germline values: CDR1 SGHTS, CDR2 YDEGEE. This CDR3 has 15 residues. J gave up 5 bases and V 0 bases, and 7 bases lay outside the gene matches. Here the CDR3 DNA reads TGTGCCAGCAGCTTGGCCGCCCCGGGACAGTATGGCTACACCTTC. Translating it yields CASSLAAPGQYGYTF.

This chain uses TRBV29-1 with TRBJ2-2, with D possibly being TRBD1 (7 bases). The CDR3 spans 13 residues. With 7 bases removed from V and 3 bases from J, the gap between germline ends came to 12 bases. CDR1 and CDR2 from the germline V gene are SQVTM and ANQGSEA. DNA for the CDR3: TGCAGCGCCGCCAGGGGGGACACCGGGGAGCTGTTTTTT. It codes for CSAARGDTGELFF.